Below are 10 T cell receptor beta chains sequenced from a single sample in a study of cytomegalovirus exposure and HLA in healthy donors. Use of 60 Vbeta and 13 Jbeta primers characterized the PCR. The assay was immunoSEQ multiplex PCR, and TCRdb's table has in-frame clones only and misses some. The sample yields some 71,000 clones, about three quarters seen once. What was sequenced was PBMCs. The receptors were gathered from a man aged 18 to 29 in good health and CMV-seronegative.

This clone was observed a handful of times. The chain uses TRBV28 and TRBJ1-1; 8 nucleotides match TRBD1. V dropped 6 bases and J dropped 6; count of bases not matched to a gene: 15. Germline CDR1 and CDR2: MDHEN and SYDVKM. The CDR3 is made up of 16 amino acids. CDR3 amino acids: CASSLSGGQEQAEAFF. CDR3 DNA: TGTGCCAGCAGCCTAAGTGGGGGACAGGAGCAGGCTGAAGCTTTCTTT.

This clone was seen more than once but under ten times. The chain is built from TRBV19 and TRBJ1-2; D is possibly TRBD1 (6 bases). There are 17 residues in the CDR3. The germline CDR1 and CDR2 sequences are LNHDA and SQIVND (reference sequence). Trimming shortened V by 2 bases and J by 6 bases, and 22 bases separated the two germline ends. The CDR3 reads CASSIMRTATQLDGYTF. The DNA of the CDR3 is TGTGCCAGTAGTATAATGAGGACAGCTACTCAACTGGATGGCTACACCTTC. Full variable domain (outside the CDR3, taken from reference TRBV19 and TRBJ1-2): DGGITQSPKYLFRKEGQNVTLSCEQNLNHDAMYWYRQDPGQGLRLIYYSQIVNDFQKGDIAEGYSVSREKKESFPLTVTSAQKNPTAFYLCASSIMRTATQLDGYTFGSGTRLTVV.

The chain is built from TRBV6-4 and TRBJ2-1; 11 bases are a match to TRBD1. CDR1 is MRHNA and CDR2 is SNTAGT in the germline V gene. After removal of 0 bases from V and 7 bases from J, the junction contained 8 bases not matched to a gene. The CDR3 length is 17 residues. This CDR3 reads CASSDSFRDRGKNEQFF. The CDR3 nucleotides are TGTGCCAGCAGTGACTCATTCCGGGACAGGGGGAAGAATGAGCAGTTCTTC.

The chain recombines TRBV5-4 with TRBJ2-3; maybe TRBD2 (6 bases). The V and J ends lost 0 bases and 2 bases respectively, with 13 bases between them. The CDR3 loop spans 16 amino acids. Germline loops: CDR1 SGHNT, CDR2 YYREEE (reference sequence). CDR3 region: CASSLDSGGPTDTQYF. CDR3 DNA: TGTGCCAGCAGCTTGGATAGCGGAGGGCCCACAGATACGCAGTATTTT.

The chain joins TRBV15 to TRBJ2-5, with 8 bases that match TRBD2. The CDR3 sequence is 18 residues long. Per the germline V gene, CDR1 is LNHNV and CDR2 is YYDKDF (reference sequence). V was clipped by 0 bases and J by 3 bases; unmatched bases: 12. The CDR3 here is CATSRDSLGGGPKETQYF. The CDR3 DNA sequence: TGTGCCACCAGCAGAGATTCCCTCGGCGGGGGGCCCAAAGAGACCCAGTACTTC.

This rearrangement joins TRBV7-9 to TRBJ1-3; the D is unclear. Germline V gives CDR1 SEHNR, CDR2 FQNEAQ (reference sequence). V was pared by 1 base and J by 0 bases, with 7 bases between. CDR3 length: 15 amino acids. CDR3 loop: CASSLGPSSGNTIYF. The CDR3 DNA sequence: TGTGCCAGCAGCTTAGGCCCGAGCTCTGGAAACACCATATATTTT.

This clone occurred a few times. This chain joins TRBV7-3 and TRBJ2-1, with D maybe TRBD1 (6 bases). The CDR3 spans 17 residues. From germline, CDR1 is SGHTA and CDR2 FQGTGA. V was cut by 5 bases and J by 7 bases, with 24 bases left in between. The CDR3 region has the DNA TGTGCCAGCAGCAGATCTCCCCCCGCGCAGGGGAGAAATGAGCAGTTCTTC. As protein: CASSRSPPAQGRNEQFF.

V is TRBV5-1 and J is TRBJ2-2; no clear D gene. Per germline, CDR1 SGHRS and CDR2 YFSETQ. The CDR3 runs to 17 residues. Trimming stripped 0 bases from V and 0 bases from J, with 12 bases between. The CDR3 is CASSLDRIPANTGELFF. The CDR3 DNA reads as TGCGCCAGCAGCTTGGATAGAATCCCCGCGAACACCGGGGAGCTGTTTTTT.

This clone showed up just a few times. The chain combines TRBV28 with TRBJ1-6, with D tentatively TRBD1 (6 bases). The CDR3 is made up of 16 amino acids. Germline V lookup: CDR1 MDHEN, CDR2 SYDVKM. Trimming stripped 5 bases from V and 8 bases from J, with 19 bases between. This CDR3 reads CASSPAGQPQDSPLHF. The DNA of the CDR3 is TGTGCCAGCAGTCCAGCTGGACAGCCACAGGATTCACCCCTCCACTTT.

The chain links TRBV5-1 to TRBJ2-7, with D uncertain. Trimming took off 0 bases at V and 0 bases at J, with 7 bases between the two ends. This CDR3 has 14 residues. The germline gives CDR1 SGHRS, CDR2 YFSETQ. The CDR3 loop reads CASSLAANSYEQYF. CDR3 coding DNA: TGCGCCAGCAGCTTGGCAGCGAACTCCTACGAGCAGTACTTC.